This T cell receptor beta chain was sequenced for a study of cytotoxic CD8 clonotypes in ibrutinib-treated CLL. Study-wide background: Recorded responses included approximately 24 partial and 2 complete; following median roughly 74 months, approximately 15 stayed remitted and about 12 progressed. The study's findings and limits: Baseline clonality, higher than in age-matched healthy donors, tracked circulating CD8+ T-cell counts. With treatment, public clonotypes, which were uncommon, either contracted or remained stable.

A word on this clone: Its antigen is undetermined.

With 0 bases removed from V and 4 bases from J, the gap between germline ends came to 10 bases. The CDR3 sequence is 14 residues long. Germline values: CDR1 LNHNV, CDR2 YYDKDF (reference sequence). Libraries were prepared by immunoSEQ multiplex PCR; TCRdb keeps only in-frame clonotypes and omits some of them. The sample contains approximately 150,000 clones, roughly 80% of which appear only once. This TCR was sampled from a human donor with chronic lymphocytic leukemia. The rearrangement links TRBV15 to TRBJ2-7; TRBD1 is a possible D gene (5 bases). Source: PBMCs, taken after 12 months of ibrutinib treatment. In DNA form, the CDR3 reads TGTGCCACCAGCAGAGATTTCACAGGTTACGAGCAGTACTTC. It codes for CATSRDFTGYEQYF.